This T cell receptor beta chain was recorded in a study of regulatory T cells in long-lasting Graves disease. Germline CDR1 and CDR2: LGHDT and YNNKEL (reference sequence). Trimming cost V 2 bases and J 2 bases; bases outside gene matches: 7. The CDR3 is made up of 17 amino acids. Through Arm-PCR of CDR3 regions and iRepertoire HTBI primers, TCR beta libraries were built. MiXCR, applied by TCRdb to the multiplex PCR reads, yields one record per CDR3 protein. The sample contains over 500,000 distinct CDR3 sequences, 15% to 20% of which appear only once. This clonotype has a count of ten or more. Noted time point: newly diagnosed GD, antithyroid drugs for less than 3 months. Scientists built the TCR library using RNA that was extracted from PBMCs. A further study also used this sample, focusing on T cells in Graves' hyperthyroidism and ophthalmopathy.

The rearrangement joins TRBV3-1 to TRBJ2-1; 9 bases fit TRBD2. The clonotype was recovered from a man between 18 and 29 years old with Graves disease. The source material was peripheral blood mononuclear cells (PBMCs), sampled at new diagnosis, from a patient treated with antithyroid drugs. Here the CDR3 DNA reads TGTGCCAGCAGCCAAACGATAGCGGGAGTCACCTACAATGAGCAGTTCTTC. It codes for CASSQTIAGVTYNEQFF.